The clone carrying this TCR beta chain was detected a few times. Germline CDR1 MDHEN, CDR2 SYDVKM. J lost 2 bases, V lost 6 bases, and 5 bases had no gene match. This CDR3 has 15 residues. The data derive from a study of T-cell memory formation after mild COVID-19. Turning to the study itself: For the most part, TCR clusters were specific to one donor.

TCRdb passed the 5' RACE reads through MiXCR, listing each CDR3 protein once. The table shows about 310,000 distinct CDR3 sequences, with around 19% occurring only once. The origin of this receptor is a man aged 18 to 30 who had mild COVID-19 (a few samples of this study predate the infection). Cell type and time point are not known. The sequenced material came from PBMCs or a T cell subset sorted from them (not recorded which). The chain joins TRBV28 to TRBJ2-5, with 11 bases matching TRBD2. The CDR3 coding sequence is TGTGCCAGCAGGACCATAGCGGGGGGGCAAGAGACCCAGTACTTC. This sequence encodes CASRTIAGGQETQYF.